These 22 T cell receptor beta chains were sequenced from one sample in a study of T cells after yellow fever vaccination. TCRdb re-called the 5' RACE reads with MiXCR, one entry per CDR3 protein. The table records some 390,000 distinct CDR3 sequences, under 20% of them present only once. Material: PBMCs, obtained before the yellow fever booster vaccination. These receptors all come from a man younger than 35 who received the YFV17D yellow fever vaccine.

The chain combines TRBV19 with TRBJ1-1; 7 nucleotides agree with TRBD1. The germline V gene encodes CDR1 LNHDA and CDR2 SQIVND (reference sequence). After removal of 5 bases from V and 4 bases from J, the junction contained 7 bases not matched to a gene. The CDR3 runs to 14 residues. CDR3 residues: CASSFRQGGTEAFF. The CDR3 nucleotides read TGTGCCAGTAGTTTTCGACAGGGAGGCACTGAAGCTTTCTTT.

This clonotype has ten or more counts. This rearrangement joins TRBV29-1 to TRBJ1-1; perhaps TRBD1 as D (6 bases). Per germline, CDR1 SQVTM and CDR2 ANQGSEA. This CDR3 is built from 12 residues. Deletions cut 6 bases from V and 0 bases from J, with 8 bases between. The CDR3 is CSVGQMNTEAFF. DNA for the CDR3: TGCAGCGTAGGACAGATGAACACTGAAGCTTTCTTT. The full variable domain, completed using reference TRBV29-1 and TRBJ1-1, is SAVISQKPSRDICQRGTSLTIQCQVDSQVTMMFWYRQQPGQSLTLIATANQGSEATYESGFVIDKFPISRPNLTFSTLTVSNMSPEDSSIYLCSVGQMNTEAFFGQGTRLTVV.

This clonotype was counted a few times. This chain uses TRBV4-1 with TRBJ1-6; no clear D. The germline gives CDR1 MGHRA, CDR2 YSYEKL. This CDR3 has 17 residues. V was shortened by 0 bases and J by 10 bases, with 19 bases between the two germline ends. CDR3 nucleotide sequence: TGCGCCAGCAGCCAAGAGGGTTTGGGGAGGGTTGAATCACCCCTCCACTTT. It translates to CASSQEGLGRVESPLHF.

Of note for this clonotype: In this CDR3 the conserved last residue, phenylalanine or tryptophan, is missing, so a read error is likely. This chain connects TRBV12-3 or TRBV12-4 to TRBJ1-5; D remains ambiguous. V lost 5 bases, J lost 7 bases, and 12 bases lay in between. The CDR3 contains 13 residues. The CDR3 nucleotides are TGTGCCAGCAGTGATAGGGCTGAGCAGCCCCAGCATCTT. It encodes CASSDRAEQPQHL.

The chain employs TRBV7-3 and TRBJ2-1, with 7 bases aligning to TRBD1. Germline-derived CDR1 and CDR2 are SGHTA and FQGTGA. The length of the CDR3 is 13 residues. V lost 4 bases, J lost 14 bases, and 11 bases stayed unmatched. The CDR3: CASSSYDDRVEFF. The CDR3 DNA sequence: TGTGCCAGCAGCTCGTATGATGACAGGGTGGAGTTCTTC.

This clonotype was observed at least ten times. The CDR3 bases are TGCGCCAGCAGCTTGGCCTGGCTGGACTCCTACGAGCAGTACTTC. Amino acids: CASSLAWLDSYEQYF. The chain recombines TRBV5-1 with TRBJ2-7, with D unresolved. V was clipped by 0 bases and J by 0 bases, with 10 bases between them. The germline gives CDR1 SGHRS, CDR2 YFSETQ. The CDR3 spans 15 residues.

The chain has TRBV20-1 and TRBJ2-3; 13 bases line up with TRBD2. From germline, CDR1 is DFQATT and CDR2 SNEGSKA (reference sequence). V gave up 3 bases and J gave up 3 bases; unmatched junction bases: 3. The CDR3 runs 15 residues. CDR3 amino acids: CSARPLAGGTDTQYF. The CDR3 DNA reads TGCAGTGCTAGGCCACTAGCGGGGGGGACAGATACGCAGTATTTT.

The CDR3 nucleotides are TGTGCCAGCAGCCTCCAACTAGCGGGGGGCTCGTACAATGAGCAGTTCTTC. Translation gives CASSLQLAGGSYNEQFF. The chain joins TRBV3-1 to TRBJ2-1; TRBD2 aligns across 12 bases. This CDR3 region has 17 residues. The V gene end was trimmed by 4 bases and the J gene end by 4 bases; junction bases not matched to a gene: 8. Germline-derived CDR1 and CDR2 are LGHDT and YNNKEL (reference sequence).

This clonotype was picked up a small number of times. V gene TRBV4-3 combines with J gene TRBJ1-1, with 10 bases identical to TRBD1. The V gene's germline CDR1 is LGHNA and CDR2 YSLEER. Germline trimming cut 2 bases from V and 8 bases from J; bases unmatched to any gene: 8. The CDR3 has 15 amino acids. In nucleotides, the CDR3 is TGCGCCAGCAGCCAATCCGGGACAGGGGCTACGGAAGCTTTCTTT. Encoded protein: CASSQSGTGATEAFF.

V usage is TRBV27 and J usage is TRBJ1-1; D is uncertain. The germline CDR1 and CDR2 sequences are MNHEY and SMNVEV (reference sequence). V was pared by 4 bases and J by 7 bases, with 13 bases between. There are 13 residues in the CDR3. In DNA, the CDR3 is TGTGCCAGCAGTTGGAACTTTGGGTTTGAAGCTTTCTTT. It codes for CASSWNFGFEAFF.

The V gene is TRBV5-5, the J gene TRBJ2-1; 8 bases are a match to TRBD2. Per germline, CDR1 SGHKS and CDR2 YYEKEE (reference sequence). With 0 bases clipped from V and 8 bases from J, the junction kept 7 bases outside the gene matches. The CDR3 runs 15 residues. The CDR3 reads CASSLAGGFSYEQFF. The CDR3 DNA follows: TGTGCCAGCAGCTTGGCGGGGGGGTTTAGTTATGAGCAGTTCTTC. The full variable domain, in which reference TRBV5-5 and TRBJ2-1 provide the parts outside the CDR3, is DAGVTQSPTHLIKTRGQQVTLRCSPISGHKSVSWYQQVLGQGPQFIFQYYEKEERGRGNFPDRFSARQFPNYSSELNVNALLLGDSALYLCASSLAGGFSYEQFFGPGTRLTVL.

The chain employs TRBV28 and TRBJ2-4, with unresolved D. The V end lost 2 bases, the J end lost 8 bases, and 10 bases lay between the germline ends. This CDR3 contains 13 residues. From germline, CDR1 is MDHEN and CDR2 SYDVKM. The CDR3 reads CASSLGRGDIQYF. CDR3 nucleotide sequence: TGTGCCAGCAGTTTAGGCCGTGGGGACATTCAGTACTTC.

This clonotype was counted only a few times. The chain uses TRBV18 and TRBJ1-1; D uncertain. This CDR3 is 14 amino acids long. CDR1 and CDR2 from the germline V gene are KGHSH and LQKENI. The germline V and J ends were trimmed by 5 bases and 5 bases, with 15 bases remaining between them. DNA for the CDR3: TGTGCCAGCTCAATTGCGAACTTGAGGACTGAAGCTTTCTTT. Translated: CASSIANLRTEAFF.

The chain joins TRBV15 to TRBJ2-7; D unresolved. Germline V CDR1 and CDR2: LNHNV, YYDKDF (reference sequence). The CDR3 contains 15 residues. Trimming shortened V by 2 bases and J by 0 bases, and 11 bases separated the two germline ends. The CDR3 DNA is TGTGCCACCAGCAGACAAGGGCAGACCTCCTACGAGCAGTACTTC. Amino acids: CATSRQGQTSYEQYF.

The table lists this clonotype with a few counts. This chain uses TRBV20-1 with TRBJ2-2; TRBD1 matches at 8 bases. V was pared by 5 bases and J by 6 bases, with 8 bases of the junction left unmatched. Germline V CDR1 and CDR2: DFQATT, SNEGSKA (reference sequence). This CDR3 is 14 amino acids long. The CDR3 region has the DNA TGCAGTGCTCGCCGGACAGGGTGGGCCGGGGAGCTGTTTTTT. The encoded protein is CSARRTGWAGELFF.

Ten or more counts support this clonotype. The chain links TRBV20-1 to TRBJ1-1; tentative D call: TRBD1 (5 bases). There are 14 residues in the CDR3. CDR1 is DFQATT and CDR2 is SNEGSKA in the germline V gene (reference sequence). With 3 bases removed from V and 1 base from J, the gap between germline ends came to 12 bases. The CDR3 nucleotides are TGCAGTGCTAGGGACATAGGGAGGAACACTGAAGCTTTCTTT. Its translation: CSARDIGRNTEAFF.

This clonotype came up a few times. The rearrangement links TRBV6-2 or TRBV6-3 to TRBJ1-5; a possible D gene is TRBD1 (5 bases). CDR3 length: 14 amino acids. Germline V gene sequence: CDR1 MNHEY, CDR2 SVGEGT. Trimming removed 1 base at V and 11 bases at J, with 15 bases between. Here the CDR3 reads CASSYFADSRSQHF. As DNA, the CDR3 is TGTGCCAGCAGTTACTTCGCCGACAGCAGGTCCCAGCATTTT.

In this sample, this clonotype turned up a few times. The rearrangement links TRBV7-3 to TRBJ1-1; TRBD1 matches 7 bases. J lost 2 bases, V lost 3 bases, and 3 bases had no gene match. CDR1 and CDR2 (germline): SGHTA, FQGTGA. The CDR3 is made up of 14 amino acids. The CDR3 bases are TGTGCCAGCAGCTTTCAGGGGGAAAACACTGAAGCTTTCTTT. Its translation is CASSFQGENTEAFF.

The J gene is TRBJ2-5, the V gene TRBV6-6; TRBD1 aligns across 8 bases. Germline-derived CDR1 and CDR2 are MNHNY and SVGAGI (reference sequence). V lost 7 bases and J lost 14; bases outside the gene matches: 9. This CDR3 comprises 11 residues. CDR3 coding DNA: TGTGCCAGCAACGCACCGGGACAGGTCTACTTC. Its translation is CASNAPGQVYF.

The chain carries TRBV2 and TRBJ2-2; no clear D. The V gene lost 2 bases and the J gene lost 2 bases, with 6 bases spanning the gap. The CDR3 totals 14 residues. The germline V gene has CDR1 SNHLY and CDR2 FYNNEI. The CDR3 protein is CASSELRNTGELFF. The CDR3 nucleotides read TGTGCCAGCAGTGAATTACGAAACACCGGGGAGCTGTTTTTT.

The chain has TRBV12-3 or TRBV12-4 and TRBJ2-3; D is ambiguous. The CDR3 has 13 residues. V dropped 3 bases and J dropped 8 bases, with 12 bases sitting between them. CDR3: CASSLYSHGTQYF. The CDR3 nucleotides read TGTGCCAGCAGTTTGTACTCGCATGGTACGCAGTATTTT.

This clonotype was picked up many times. The junction does not match germline at one end; this may be a read error. This CDR3 is CASSLAYNEQFF. In DNA form, the CDR3 reads TGTGCCAGCAGCTTAGCTTACAATGAGCAGTTCTTC. The gene calls are TRBV12-3 or TRBV12-4 and TRBJ2-1; D is undetermined. The CDR3 spans 12 residues.